A selection of T cell receptor beta chains follows, all from one sample in a study of vaccination effects on CD4 cells after COVID-19. Profiling relied on immunoSEQ multiplex PCR, and the TCRdb table lists in-frame clones only, not all of them. The data hold 30,000 to 35,000 clones, with approximately 77% observed a single time. No antigens are known for them. The sample here was CD4+ T cells from PBMCs cultured without peptide, taken after COVID-19 vaccination. Receptor source: a human donor who had a prior SARS-CoV-2 infection. CDR3s include the opening cysteine and the closing phenylalanine or tryptophan. A D gene is named only where the DNA matches it firmly. Expanded clones are given a class, and other clones once, few, many or no size at all.

size: .; V: TRBV5-1; D: TRBD1; J: TRBJ1-6; CDR3: CASSWGGQGGNSPLHF; DNA: TGCGCCAGCAGCTGGGGGGGACAGGGTGGAAATTCACCCCTCCACTTT
size: .; V: TRBV19; D: TRBD1; J: TRBJ1-5; CDR3: CASSAHGRTGGREPQHF; DNA: TGTGCCAGTAGCGCCCACGGACGGACAGGGGGGAGGGAGCCCCAGCATTTT
size: .; V: TRBV18; D: .; J: TRBJ2-2; CDR3: CASSLDRNTGELFF; DNA: TGTGCCAGCTCACTAGATAGGAACACCGGGGAGCTGTTTTTT
size: .; V: TRBV2; D: .; J: TRBJ1-2; CDR3: CASKFQGSRYGYTF; DNA: TGTGCCAGCAAGTTTCAGGGTTCGAGGTATGGCTACACCTTC
size: few; V: TRBV30; D: .; J: TRBJ1-6; CDR3: CASGSYGAQYSPLHF; DNA: TGTGCCTCTGGATCCTACGGGGCCCAGTATTCACCCCTCCACTTT
size: .; V: TRBV5-4; D: .; J: TRBJ2-1; CDR3: CASSTTRSSYNEQFF; DNA: TGTGCCAGCAGCACGACTAGAAGCTCCTACAATGAGCAGTTCTTC
size: .; V: TRBV28; D: TRBD1; J: TRBJ1-2; CDR3: CASSLIPRTGRIGYTF; DNA: TGTGCCAGCAGTTTAATCCCCCGGACAGGGAGAATTGGCTACACCTTC
size: once; V: TRBV7-9; D: TRBD1; J: TRBJ1-2; CDR3: CASSLVDRGYGYTF; DNA: TGTGCCAGCAGCTTAGTCGACAGGGGTTATGGCTACACCTTC
size: few; V: TRBV18; D: .; J: TRBJ2-1; CDR3: CASSPGKPEQFF; DNA: TGTGCCAGCTCACCGGGGAAGCCTGAGCAGTTCTTC
size: .; V: TRBV27; D: TRBD2; J: TRBJ2-3; CDR3: CASSFSPLAESTDTQYF; DNA: TGTGCCAGCAGTTTCTCCCCACTAGCGGAAAGCACAGATACGCAGTATTTT
size: .; V: TRBV5-1; D: .; J: TRBJ2-1; CDR3: CASSLGTVYNEQFF; DNA: TGCGCCAGCAGCTTAGGGACGGTATACAATGAGCAGTTCTTC
size: once; V: TRBV29-1; D: TRBD1; J: TRBJ1-5; CDR3: CSVTTTGVDQPQHF; DNA: TGCAGCGTGACGACGACAGGGGTGGATCAGCCCCAGCATTTT
size: few; V: TRBV19; D: TRBD2; J: TRBJ2-7; CDR3: CASSTSSGGAYEQYF; DNA: TGTGCCAGTAGTACATCTAGCGGGGGGGCCTACGAGCAGTACTTC
size: .; V: TRBV19; D: TRBD1; J: TRBJ1-2; CDR3: CASSIDRVHGYTF; DNA: TGTGCCAGTAGCATCGACAGGGTACATGGCTACACCTTC
size: few; V: TRBV4-2; D: .; J: TRBJ2-5; CDR3: CASSHGAKLKETQYF; DNA: TGTGCCAGCAGCCACGGGGCCAAACTAAAAGAGACCCAGTACTTC
size: .; V: TRBV7-2; D: .; J: TRBJ2-7; CDR3: CASSTRGGGGLNYEQYF; DNA: TGTGCCAGCAGCACCCGAGGCGGCGGGGGCCTGAACTACGAGCAGTACTTC
size: few; V: TRBV19; D: .; J: TRBJ1-1; CDR3: CATSPPKSLDTEAFF; DNA: TGTGCCACCTCGCCTCCGAAGTCTCTCGACACTGAAGCTTTCTTT
size: few; V: TRBV6-6; D: TRBD1; J: TRBJ2-7; CDR3: CASSYPGQASYEQYF; DNA: TGTGCCAGCAGTTACCCCGGACAGGCAAGCTACGAGCAGTACTTC
size: once; V: TRBV3-1/TRBV3-2; D: .; J: TRBJ2-4; CDR3: CASSRNGNIQYF; DNA: TGTGCCAGCAGCCGGAACGGGAACATTCAGTACTTC
size: .; V: TRBV19; D: .; J: TRBJ1-2; CDR3: CASSIEGREPWYGYTF; DNA: TGTGCCAGTAGTATAGAAGGCAGGGAGCCGTGGTATGGCTACACCTTC
size: .; V: TRBV5-4; D: TRBD2; J: TRBJ2-3; CDR3: CASSLTAAGGPADTQYF; DNA: TGTGCCAGCAGCTTGACCGCAGCGGGAGGGCCGGCAGATACGCAGTATTTT
size: once; V: TRBV15; D: .; J: TRBJ2-5; CDR3: CATSREETQYF; DNA: TGTGCCACCAGCAGGGAAGAGACCCAGTACTTC
size: .; V: TRBV6-5; D: .; J: TRBJ2-1; CDR3: CASSYSLSDNEQFF; DNA: TGTGCCAGCAGTTATTCCCTCTCTGACAATGAGCAGTTCTTC
size: .; V: TRBV5-1; D: TRBD1; J: TRBJ1-6; CDR3: CASSIGTGGPDSPLHF; DNA: TGCGCCAGCAGCATAGGGACAGGGGGCCCTGATTCACCCCTCCACTTT
size: .; V: TRBV7-2; D: .; J: TRBJ2-3; CDR3: CASSFPNTDTQYF; DNA: TGTGCCAGCAGCTTTCCGAACACAGATACGCAGTATTTT
size: .; V: TRBV24-1; D: .; J: TRBJ2-3; CDR3: CATSDSGRDTQYF; DNA: TGTGCCACCAGTGACAGCGGTCGAGATACGCAGTATTTT
size: .; V: TRBV15; D: .; J: TRBJ2-3; CDR3: CATSSQGEDTQYF; DNA: TGTGCCACCAGCAGCCAAGGTGAAGATACGCAGTATTTT
size: .; V: TRBV5-4; D: .; J: TRBJ2-1; CDR3: CASSSGGPEQFF; DNA: TGTGCCAGCAGCTCCGGCGGTCCTGAGCAGTTCTTC
size: few; V: TRBV6-5; D: .; J: TRBJ2-7; CDR3: CASSYSSQEPYEQYF; DNA: TGTGCCAGCAGTTACTCCAGTCAGGAACCCTACGAGCAGTACTTC
size: once; V: TRBV7-2; D: .; J: TRBJ2-5; CDR3: CASSLAIGWGETQYF; DNA: TGTGCCAGCAGCTTAGCAATCGGGTGGGGAGAGACCCAGTACTTC
size: .; V: TRBV24-1; D: TRBD1; J: TRBJ2-1; CDR3: CATSDPGTAGNEQFF; DNA: TGTGCCACCAGTGATCCCGGGACAGCTGGGAATGAGCAGTTCTTC
size: .; V: TRBV18; D: .; J: TRBJ1-2; CDR3: CASSPGQAGATSGYTF; DNA: TGTGCCAGCTCACCGGGTCAGGCAGGGGCGACTAGCGGCTACACCTTC
size: .; V: TRBV7-6; D: TRBD1; J: TRBJ1-1; CDR3: CASSRVGGTGGAFF; DNA: TGTGCCAGCAGCCGAGTGGGCGGGACAGGGGGGGCTTTCTTT
size: .; V: TRBV15; D: .; J: TRBJ1-1; CDR3: CATSRDLGEGNTEAFF; DNA: TGTGCCACCAGCAGAGATCTGGGTGAGGGGAACACTGAAGCTTTCTTT
size: .; V: TRBV15; D: .; J: TRBJ1-4; CDR3: CATSTPGTANEKLFF; DNA: TGTGCCACCAGCACGCCCGGGACCGCTAATGAAAAACTGTTTTTT
size: .; V: TRBV2; D: TRBD1; J: TRBJ1-2; CDR3: CASTGQGYYGYTF; DNA: TGTGCCAGCACCGGACAGGGGTACTATGGCTACACCTTC
size: .; V: TRBV6-2/TRBV6-3; D: TRBD2; J: TRBJ2-3; CDR3: CASSFSGGPDTQYF; DNA: TGTGCCAGCAGTTTTAGCGGGGGCCCAGATACGCAGTATTTT
size: .; V: TRBV15; D: TRBD1; J: TRBJ1-1; CDR3: CATSRAPGGNEAFF; DNA: TGTGCCACCAGCAGAGCCCCAGGGGGTAATGAAGCTTTCTTT
size: .; V: TRBV5-1; D: .; J: TRBJ2-5; CDR3: CASSRGEWGETQYF; DNA: TGCGCCAGCAGCAGGGGTGAATGGGGAGAGACCCAGTACTTC
size: .; V: TRBV24-1; D: TRBD2; J: TRBJ2-3; CDR3: CATSDLTSGRAHTQYF; DNA: TGTGCCACCAGTGACCTCACTAGCGGGAGGGCCCATACGCAGTATTTT
size: .; V: TRBV10-2; D: TRBD1; J: TRBJ2-1; CDR3: CASKKYRGRNEQFF; DNA: TGCGCCAGCAAGAAGTACAGGGGGAGGAATGAGCAGTTCTTC
size: .; V: TRBV2; D: .; J: TRBJ1-2; CDR3: CASSEGTYYGYTF; DNA: TGTGCCAGCAGCGAGGGGACGTACTATGGCTACACCTTC
size: .; V: TRBV6-6; D: .; J: TRBJ1-1; CDR3: CASSNRVNTEAFF; DNA: TGTGCCAGCAGCAACAGGGTGAACACTGAAGCTTTCTTT
size: .; V: TRBV3-1/TRBV3-2; D: .; J: TRBJ2-5; CDR3: CASSHRPESETQYF; DNA: TGTGCCAGCAGCCATAGACCAGAATCAGAGACCCAGTACTTC
size: .; V: TRBV5-1; D: TRBD2; J: TRBJ2-7; CDR3: CASSLPPSGTRSYEQYF; DNA: TGCGCCAGCAGCTTGCCCCCTAGCGGGACCAGGTCCTACGAGCAGTACTTC
size: .; V: TRBV7-9; D: .; J: TRBJ2-3; CDR3: CASSLGRGSTDTQYF; DNA: TGTGCCAGCAGCTTGGGAAGGGGCAGCACAGATACGCAGTATTTT
size: .; V: TRBV3-1/TRBV3-2; D: .; J: TRBJ2-5; CDR3: CASSHFLTVQETQYF; DNA: TGTGCCAGCAGCCATTTTCTCACGGTTCAAGAGACCCAGTACTTC
size: .; V: TRBV29-1; D: .; J: TRBJ2-3; CDR3: CSVDVGRRSTDTQYF; DNA: TGCAGCGTTGACGTCGGACGGCGGAGCACAGATACGCAGTATTTT